The entry below gives a single TCR beta chain sequence along with its context. With 7 bases removed from V and 2 bases from J, the gap between germline ends came to 11 bases. This CDR3 is built from 13 residues. Germline CDR1 and CDR2: LNHDA and SQIVND (reference sequence). Here immunoSEQ multiplex PCR was the method, and the copy in TCRdb shows in-frame clones only, minus some. This sample has a few hundred thousand clones, with almost 90% found just once. Recruitment covered about 25 US areas and drew participants whose ages spanned about 18 to 89 years. The data were taken from a study of blood T cell repertoires in COVID-19. At the level of the study: PBMCs, B-cell-depleted T cells, or T cells were the source of the cDNA or gDNA that made up the material.

Sequences were obtained from PBMCs or T cells enriched from blood (not recorded which). The gene calls are TRBV19 and TRBJ1-2; D is perhaps TRBD1 (6 bases). The sequence derives from a woman under 30 with acute COVID-19. For the CDR3, the DNA is TGTGCCAGTAACAGGGCTGAGAACTATGGCTACACCTTC. This codes for CASNRAENYGYTF.